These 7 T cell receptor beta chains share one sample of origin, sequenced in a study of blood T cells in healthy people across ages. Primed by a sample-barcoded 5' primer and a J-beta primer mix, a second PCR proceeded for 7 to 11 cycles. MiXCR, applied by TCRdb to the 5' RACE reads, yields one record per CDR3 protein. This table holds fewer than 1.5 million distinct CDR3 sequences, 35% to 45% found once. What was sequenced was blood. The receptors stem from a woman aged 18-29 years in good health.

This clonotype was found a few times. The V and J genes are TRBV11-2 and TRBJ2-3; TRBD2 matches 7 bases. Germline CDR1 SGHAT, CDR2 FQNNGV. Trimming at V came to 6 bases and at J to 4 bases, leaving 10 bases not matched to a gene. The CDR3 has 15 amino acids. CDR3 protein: CASRPPGLPSDTQYF. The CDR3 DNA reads TGTGCCAGCAGGCCTCCGGGACTACCGTCAGATACGCAGTATTTT.

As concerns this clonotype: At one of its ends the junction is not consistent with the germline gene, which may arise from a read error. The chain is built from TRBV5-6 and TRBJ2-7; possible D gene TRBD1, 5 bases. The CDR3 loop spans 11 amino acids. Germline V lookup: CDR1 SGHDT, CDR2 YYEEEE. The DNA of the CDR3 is TGTGTCAGCAGCTCAGGGAACGAGCAGTACTTC. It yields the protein CVSSSGNEQYF.

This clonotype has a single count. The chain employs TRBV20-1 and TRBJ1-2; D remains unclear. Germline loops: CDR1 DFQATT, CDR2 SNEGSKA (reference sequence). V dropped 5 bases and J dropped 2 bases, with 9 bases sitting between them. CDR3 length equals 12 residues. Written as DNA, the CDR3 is TGCAGTGCTGGACTCCAGAACTATGGCTACACCTTC. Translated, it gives CSAGLQNYGYTF.

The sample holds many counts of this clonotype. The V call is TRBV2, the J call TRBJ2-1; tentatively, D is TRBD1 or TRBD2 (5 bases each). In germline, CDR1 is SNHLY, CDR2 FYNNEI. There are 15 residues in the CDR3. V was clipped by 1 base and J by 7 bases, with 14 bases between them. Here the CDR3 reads CASSEGGSGSNEQFF. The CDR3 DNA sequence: TGTGCCAGCAGTGAAGGGGGGAGCGGATCGAATGAGCAGTTCTTC.

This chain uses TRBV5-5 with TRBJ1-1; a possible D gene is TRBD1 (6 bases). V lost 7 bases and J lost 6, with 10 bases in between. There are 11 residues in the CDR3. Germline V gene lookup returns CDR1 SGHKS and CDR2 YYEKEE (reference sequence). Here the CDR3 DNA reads TGTGCCAGCGGGGGCGGCGCTGAAGCTTTCTTT. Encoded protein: CASGGGAEAFF.

The CDR3 is CASSPQDPSNQPQHF. CDR3 nucleotide sequence: TGTGCCAGCTCACCACAGGACCCGAGCAATCAGCCCCAGCATTTT. The chain combines TRBV18 with TRBJ1-5; D gene uncertain. The CDR3 length is 15 residues. Trimming stripped 1 base from V and 1 base from J, with 8 bases between. Germline V lookup: CDR1 KGHSH, CDR2 LQKENI.

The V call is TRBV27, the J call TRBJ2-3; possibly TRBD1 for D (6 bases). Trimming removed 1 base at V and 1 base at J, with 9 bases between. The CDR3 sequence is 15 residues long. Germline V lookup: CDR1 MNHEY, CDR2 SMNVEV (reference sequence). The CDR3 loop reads CASSLFGQRTDTQYF. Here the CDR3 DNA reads TGTGCCAGCAGTTTATTTGGACAGCGCACAGATACGCAGTATTTT.